These 30 T cell receptor beta chains were sequenced from one sample in a study of T cell clones after liver transplantation. Sequenced by immunoSEQ multiplex PCR; TCRdb stores in-frame clones only, minus some. In the table there are 45,000 or so clones, roughly 84% of which are singletons. The specimen comprised CD4+ T cells from blood, sampled 24 months after liver transplant. The receptors were sampled from a human patient who received a liver transplant. A share of the T cells may be of graft donor origin.

The table lists this clone with a count of one. The chain links TRBV6-1 to TRBJ2-5, with 8 bases fitting TRBD2. J lost 2 bases, V lost 7 bases, and 9 bases had no gene match. This CDR3 region has 15 residues. In germline, CDR1 is MNHNS, CDR2 SASEGT. The CDR3 spells CASTPFPGGQETQYF. The CDR3 nucleotides are TGTGCCAGCACCCCGTTCCCGGGGGGGCAAGAGACCCAGTACTTC.

The rearrangement uses TRBV19 and TRBJ2-2; 9 bases are a match to TRBD1. The germline V gene has CDR1 LNHDA and CDR2 SQIVND (reference sequence). With 0 bases clipped from V and 5 bases from J, the junction kept 4 bases outside the gene matches. The CDR3 runs to 16 residues. CDR3: CASSIDGTGRTGELFF. The CDR3 nucleotides read TGTGCCAGTAGTATAGATGGGACAGGGAGAACCGGGGAGCTGTTTTTT.

The chain couples TRBV25-1 to TRBJ1-6; D is uncertain. This CDR3 spans 14 amino acids. V was pared by 1 base and J by 11 bases, with 12 bases between. The germline V gene has CDR1 MGHDK and CDR2 SYGVNS. CDR3 sequence: CASSESLPGPPLHF. The CDR3 nucleotides read TGTGCCAGCAGTGAATCCCTACCTGGACCACCCCTCCACTTT.

The rearrangement joins TRBV28 to TRBJ2-2, with TRBD1 identical over 8 bases. Germline trimming cut 2 bases from V and 8 bases from J; bases unmatched to any gene: 7. The CDR3 sequence is 15 residues long. Looked up from germline, CDR1 is MDHEN and CDR2 is SYDVKM. The CDR3 sequence is CASSLLGQGGGELFF. CDR3 in DNA: TGTGCCAGCAGTTTACTTGGACAGGGTGGAGGGGAGCTGTTTTTT.

The rearrangement uses TRBV5-4 and TRBJ2-1; the D is unclear. This CDR3 region has 15 residues. Trimming took 1 base from V and 1 from J, leaving 9 bases between them. Germline CDR1 reads SGHNT; CDR2 reads YYREEE (reference sequence). The CDR3 spells CASSLKVSSYNEQFF. The CDR3 nucleotides are TGTGCCAGCAGCTTGAAGGTTTCATCCTACAATGAGCAGTTCTTC.

This chain connects TRBV19 to TRBJ2-2, with TRBD2 identical over 7 bases. Germline V lookup: CDR1 LNHDA, CDR2 SQIVND (reference sequence). The CDR3 spans 17 residues. The V segment lost 3 bases and the J segment 4 bases; nucleotides outside the gene matches: 11. In nucleotides, the CDR3 is TGTGCCAGTAGTATGGGCCCGGTGACTAGCACCACCGGGGAGCTGTTTTTT. The encoded protein is CASSMGPVTSTTGELFF.

The V gene is TRBV7-6, the J gene TRBJ2-2; 10 bases align to TRBD2. CDR3 length: 16 amino acids. CDR1 and CDR2 from the germline V gene are SGHVS and FNYEAQ. V shed 4 bases, J shed 1 base, and the junction held 3 bases outside the gene matches. The CDR3 spells CASSSLAGVNTGELFF. The CDR3 DNA reads as TGTGCCAGCAGCTCCCTAGCGGGAGTGAACACCGGGGAGCTGTTTTTT.

V and J are TRBV4-2 and TRBJ1-4; D is perhaps TRBD1 (6 bases). Trimming pared 4 bases from V and 6 bases from J, leaving 12 bases between. CDR3 length: 14 residues. CDR1 and CDR2 from the germline V gene are LGHNA and YNFKEQ. The CDR3 reads CASSLRDTDEKLFF. The CDR3 DNA is TGTGCCAGCAGCCTCCGGGACACCGATGAAAAACTGTTTTTT.

The V call is TRBV19, the J call TRBJ2-5; D is undetermined. The CDR3 consists of 11 residues. Germline lookup yields CDR1 LNHDA and CDR2 SQIVND (reference sequence). The V end lost 8 bases, the J end lost 5 bases, and 9 bases lay between the germline ends. The CDR3 sequence: CASGRWETQYF. CDR3 bases: TGTGCCAGTGGAAGGTGGGAGACCCAGTACTTC.

The chain has TRBV29-1 and TRBJ2-7; 9 bases match TRBD1. The ends lost 4 bases at V and 5 bases at J; junction bases unmatched: 15. The germline CDR1 and CDR2 sequences are SQVTM and ANQGSEA. The CDR3 is 16 amino acids. The CDR3 here is CSVAGTGNFKRDEQYF. CDR3 bases: TGCAGCGTTGCCGGGACAGGGAATTTTAAACGGGACGAGCAGTACTTC.

The chain is built from TRBV15 and TRBJ1-1, with 7 bases that match TRBD1. V shed 9 bases and J 1 base; nucleotides not matched to a gene: 2. The CDR3 length is 12 residues. CDR1 LNHNV and CDR2 YYDKDF come from the germline V gene (reference sequence). CDR3: CATGTANTEAFF. The CDR3 bases are TGTGCCACAGGGACAGCGAACACTGAAGCTTTCTTT.

This chain connects TRBV19 to TRBJ1-4, with a tentative D call TRBD1 (6 bases). Germline V gives CDR1 LNHDA, CDR2 SQIVND (reference sequence). Trimming removed 9 bases from V and 8 bases from J, with 19 bases in between. The length of the CDR3 is 14 residues. CDR3 bases: TGTGCCAGCAGGAGAAGTGGACAGACAGAAAAACTGTTTTTT. Amino acid sequence: CASRRSGQTEKLFF. Supplemented by reference TRBV19 and TRBJ1-4, the full variable domain reads DGGITQSPKYLFRKEGQNVTLSCEQNLNHDAMYWYRQDPGQGLRLIYYSQIVNDFQKGDIAEGYSVSREKKESFPLTVTSAQKNPTAFYLCASRRSGQTEKLFFGSGTQLSVL.

The J gene is TRBJ1-2, the V gene TRBV6-1; D not resolved. Germline V lookup: CDR1 MNHNS, CDR2 SASEGT. The CDR3 has 14 amino acids. V shed 1 base and J shed 8 bases, with 14 bases lying between them. For the CDR3, the DNA is TGTGCCAGCAGTGAAGTAGCGGGGATCGACGGCTACACCTTC. This encodes CASSEVAGIDGYTF.

This chain connects TRBV5-1 to TRBJ2-5, with TRBD2 matching over 8 bases. CDR3 length: 14 residues. Germline CDR1 and CDR2: SGHRS and YFSETQ. J was trimmed by 5 bases and V by 2 bases; bases with no gene match: 5. The CDR3 DNA follows: TGCGCCAGCAGCTTCGGGAGGGCCGGGGAGACCCAGTACTTC. Amino acid sequence: CASSFGRAGETQYF.

The chain links TRBV6-6 to TRBJ1-4; no definite D call. CDR3 length: 11 amino acids. The germline V and J ends were trimmed by 10 bases and 5 bases, with 8 bases remaining between them. Germline values: CDR1 MNHNY, CDR2 SVGAGI (reference sequence). Written as DNA, the CDR3 is TGTGCCACTGCTGGAAATGAAAAACTGTTTTTT. Translating it yields CATAGNEKLFF.

The CDR3 sequence: CATSKQSYNSPLHF. CDR3 nucleotide sequence: TGTGCCACCAGCAAACAGAGTTATAATTCACCCCTCCACTTT. V and J are TRBV15 and TRBJ1-6; D is undetermined. CDR3 length: 14 residues. The V end lost 4 bases, the J end lost 4 bases, and 8 bases lay between the germline ends. The germline V gene encodes CDR1 LNHNV and CDR2 YYDKDF (reference sequence).

The V call is TRBV5-1, the J call TRBJ2-7, with TRBD1 identical over 11 bases. The V segment lost 1 base and the J segment 5 bases; nucleotides outside the gene matches: 14. The CDR3 is 18 residues long. Germline V gene data show CDR1 as SGHRS and CDR2 as YFSETQ. The CDR3, as DNA: TGCGCCAGCAGCTTGCGGGCGTTCCCCGGGACAGGGGGTAACGAGCAGTACTTC. This sequence encodes CASSLRAFPGTGGNEQYF.

The chain is built from TRBV2 and TRBJ2-1; 8 bases map to TRBD1. V gave up 7 bases and J gave up 7 bases; unmatched junction bases: 6. This CDR3 comprises 13 residues. Germline CDR1 reads SNHLY; CDR2 reads FYNNEI. CDR3 coding DNA: TGTGCCAGCAAAGGACAGGGAAGGAATGAGCAGTTCTTC. Translation gives CASKGQGRNEQFF.

The chain carries TRBV5-6 and TRBJ1-5, with D hard to call. The V end lost 4 bases, the J end lost 2 bases, and 7 bases lay between the germline ends. Per germline, CDR1 SGHDT and CDR2 YYEEEE. This CDR3 spans 13 amino acids. The CDR3 nucleotides read TGTGCCAGCAGCCGTAGAGGCAATCAGCCCCAGCATTTT. Translation: CASSRRGNQPQHF.

The V call is TRBV28, the J call TRBJ1-1, with 7 bases lining up with TRBD1. CDR1 is MDHEN, CDR2 SYDVKM, per germline. The junction had 8 bases not matched to a gene; V was cut back by 8 bases and J by 5 bases. The CDR3 extends over 13 amino acids. CDR3 residues: CASLPGGRTEAFF. CDR3 nucleotides: TGTGCCAGCTTACCAGGGGGTAGGACTGAAGCTTTCTTT.

This rearrangement joins TRBV27 to TRBJ2-5; D perhaps matches TRBD1 (8 bases). V was pared by 5 bases and J by 3 bases, with 19 bases between. Germline-derived CDR1 and CDR2 are MNHEY and SMNVEV (reference sequence). This CDR3 comprises 16 residues. Here the CDR3 DNA reads TGTGCCAGCAGTGAGGGAGGGGGGACAGGAGAAGAGACCCAGTACTTC. It codes for CASSEGGGTGEETQYF.

This chain connects TRBV5-4 to TRBJ2-7, with 13 positions matching TRBD2. The CDR3 consists of 18 residues. V lost 0 bases, J lost 0 bases, and 6 bases stayed unmatched. Germline V gives CDR1 SGHNT, CDR2 YYREEE (reference sequence). Here the CDR3 DNA reads TGTGCCAGCAGCTTGGGCCGACTAGCGGGGGGTAGCTCCTACGAGCAGTACTTC. It is translated as CASSLGRLAGGSSYEQYF.

This clone was detected once. This chain links TRBV7-6 with TRBJ1-1, with D hard to call. Per the germline V gene, CDR1 is SGHVS and CDR2 is FNYEAQ. This CDR3 is 14 amino acids long. The V end was cut by 2 bases, the J end by 3 bases, with 10 bases between. The CDR3: CASSLKEADTEAFF. The CDR3 nucleotides are TGTGCCAGCAGCTTAAAGGAGGCGGACACTGAAGCTTTCTTT.

The chain is built from TRBV5-1 and TRBJ1-5; 8 bases match TRBD1. V dropped 3 bases and J dropped 6; count of bases not matched to a gene: 5. This CDR3 is 14 amino acids long. Germline CDR1 is SGHRS and CDR2 is YFSETQ. The CDR3 nucleotides are TGCGCCAGCAGCTCGGGCGGACAGGGTCAGCCCCAGCATTTT. It encodes CASSSGGQGQPQHF.

This clone showed up just a few times. This chain connects TRBV4-1 to TRBJ1-5; D not certain. CDR3 length: 15 amino acids. Germline values: CDR1 MGHRA, CDR2 YSYEKL. Trimming removed 1 base from V and 1 base from J, with 8 bases in between. The CDR3 DNA reads as TGCGCCAGCAGCCAAGGGGTAGCGAGCAATCAGCCCCAGCATTTT. Protein: CASSQGVASNQPQHF.

V usage is TRBV5-1 and J usage is TRBJ2-1; D is possibly TRBD2 (5 bases). Trimming took off 3 bases at V and 8 bases at J, with 15 bases between the two ends. Germline-derived CDR1 and CDR2 are SGHRS and YFSETQ. This CDR3 comprises 14 residues. The DNA of the CDR3 is TGCGCCAGCAGCTCGGGATCAGGCATCCATGAGCAGTTCTTC. Residues: CASSSGSGIHEQFF.

There are a few counts of this clone. V is TRBV6-5 and J is TRBJ1-2, with D possibly matching TRBD1 (6 bases). The germline V gene has CDR1 MNHEY and CDR2 SVGAGI. The CDR3 totals 14 residues. V lost 5 bases and J lost 8, with 18 bases in between. CDR3: CASSPTGSSRGYTF. CDR3 sequence (DNA): TGTGCCAGCAGTCCTACAGGGTCTTCTAGAGGCTACACCTTC.

The chain joins TRBV10-1 to TRBJ2-5; D unclear. Germline values: CDR1 WNHNN, CDR2 SYGVQD (reference sequence). The CDR3 spans 14 residues. Trimming stripped 7 bases from V and 5 bases from J, with 17 bases between. DNA of the CDR3: TGCGCCAGCACCGACAATTGTTTAGGGGAGACCCAGTACTTC. Protein: CASTDNCLGETQYF.

The chain couples TRBV5-1 to TRBJ2-5; D might be TRBD1 or TRBD2, each matching 5 bases. V gave up 4 bases and J gave up 0 bases, with 10 bases separating them. Germline V lookup: CDR1 SGHRS, CDR2 YFSETQ. This CDR3 is built from 14 residues. CDR3 in DNA: TGCGCCAGCAGCGGGGGAGCTTACCAAGAGACCCAGTACTTC. Amino acids: CASSGGAYQETQYF.

The gene calls are TRBV5-1 and TRBJ2-7; 12 bases are shared with TRBD1. V lost 4 bases to trimming and J lost 5 bases; unmatched junction nucleotides: 7. The CDR3 runs to 15 residues. Germline V CDR1 and CDR2: SGHRS, YFSETQ. CDR3 protein: CASSRGDRGLHEQYF. The CDR3 DNA sequence: TGCGCCAGCAGCAGAGGGGACAGGGGGCTCCACGAGCAGTACTTC. The full variable domain, in which reference TRBV5-1 and TRBJ2-7 provide the parts outside the CDR3, is KAGVTQTPRYLIKTRGQQVTLSCSPISGHRSVSWYQQTPGQGLQFLFEYFSETQRNKGNFPGRFSGRQFSNSRSEMNVSTLELGDSALYLCASSRGDRGLHEQYFGPGTRLTVT.